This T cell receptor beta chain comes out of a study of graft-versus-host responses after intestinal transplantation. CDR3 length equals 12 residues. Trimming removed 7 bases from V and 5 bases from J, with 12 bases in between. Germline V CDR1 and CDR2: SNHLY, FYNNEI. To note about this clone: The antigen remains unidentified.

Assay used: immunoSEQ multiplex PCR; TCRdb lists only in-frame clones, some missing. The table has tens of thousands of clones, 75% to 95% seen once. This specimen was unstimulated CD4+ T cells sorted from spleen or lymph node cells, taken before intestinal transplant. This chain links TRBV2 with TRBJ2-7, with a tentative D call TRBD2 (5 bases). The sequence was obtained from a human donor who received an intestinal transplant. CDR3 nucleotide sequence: TGTGCCAGCAACGGGGAGAGAGACGAGCAGTACTTC. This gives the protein CASNGERDEQYF.